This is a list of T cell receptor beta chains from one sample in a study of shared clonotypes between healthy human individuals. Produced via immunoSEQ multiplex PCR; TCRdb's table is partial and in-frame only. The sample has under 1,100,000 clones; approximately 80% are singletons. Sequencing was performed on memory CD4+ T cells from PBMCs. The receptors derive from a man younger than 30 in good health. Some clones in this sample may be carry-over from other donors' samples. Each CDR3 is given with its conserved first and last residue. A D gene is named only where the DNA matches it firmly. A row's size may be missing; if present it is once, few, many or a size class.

CDR3 protein: CASSDPGTGDEKLFF; CDR3 DNA: TGTGCCAGCAGTGACCCCGGGACAGGTGATGAAAAACTGTTTTTT; J gene: TRBJ1-4; clone size: -; D gene: TRBD1; CDR3 length: 15; V gene: TRBV6-1
CDR3 protein: CASSEYHPGGSPLHF; CDR3 DNA: TGTGCCAGCAGTGAATATCACCCGGGGGGTTCACCCCTCCACTTT; J gene: TRBJ1-6; clone size: -; D gene: -; CDR3 length: 15; V gene: TRBV25-1
CDR3 protein: CASRRDGYEQYF; CDR3 DNA: TGTGCCAGCAGACGGGACGGGTACGAGCAGTACTTC; J gene: TRBJ2-7; clone size: -; D gene: -; CDR3 length: 12; V gene: TRBV25-1
CDR3 protein: CASSSRGGVNNQPQHF; CDR3 DNA: TGTGCCAGCAGTTCCCGGGGAGGGGTAAACAATCAGCCCCAGCATTTT; J gene: TRBJ1-5; clone size: few; D gene: -; CDR3 length: 16; V gene: TRBV27
CDR3 protein: CASSQSKTGTERKSSYNEQFF; CDR3 DNA: TGCGCCAGCAGCCAATCAAAAACCGGGACTGAAAGAAAAAGCTCCTACAATGAGCAGTTCTTC; J gene: TRBJ2-1; clone size: -; D gene: -; CDR3 length: 21; V gene: TRBV4-1
CDR3 protein: CASSTGQNTEAFF; CDR3 DNA: TGTGCCAGCAGTACGGGACAGAACACTGAAGCTTTCTTT; J gene: TRBJ1-1; clone size: -; D gene: -; CDR3 length: 13; V gene: TRBV28
CDR3 protein: CASSLVGGSYNEQFF; CDR3 DNA: TGTGCCAGCAGCTTAGTAGGTGGGAGCTACAATGAGCAGTTCTTC; J gene: TRBJ2-1; clone size: -; D gene: -; CDR3 length: 15; V gene: TRBV7-2
CDR3 protein: CASSLIEGGTGELFF; CDR3 DNA: TGTGCCAGCAGCTTAATTGAGGGAGGGACCGGGGAGCTGTTTTTT; J gene: TRBJ2-2; clone size: many; D gene: TRBD2; CDR3 length: 15; V gene: TRBV7-3
CDR3 protein: CASSFPRGLRNEKLFF; CDR3 DNA: TGTGCCAGCAGCTTCCCGAGGGGGCTCCGGAATGAAAAACTGTTTTTT; J gene: TRBJ1-4; clone size: once; D gene: TRBD1; CDR3 length: 16; V gene: TRBV5-5
CDR3 protein: CASSLGRTYEQYF; CDR3 DNA: TGTGCCAGCAGCTTAGGTCGGACCTACGAGCAGTACTTC; J gene: TRBJ2-7; clone size: -; D gene: -; CDR3 length: 13; V gene: TRBV11-3
CDR3 protein: CASRRGQGGVGNQPQHF; CDR3 DNA: TGTGCCAGCAGAAGAGGACAGGGGGGAGTGGGCAATCAGCCCCAGCATTTT; J gene: TRBJ1-5; clone size: few; D gene: TRBD1; CDR3 length: 17; V gene: TRBV5-8
CDR3 protein: CASSLEGPNTEAFF; CDR3 DNA: TGTGCCAGCAGCCTCGAGGGGCCGAACACTGAAGCTTTCTTT; J gene: TRBJ1-1; clone size: -; D gene: -; CDR3 length: 14; V gene: TRBV7-9
CDR3 protein: CASSEVPRETQYF; CDR3 DNA: TGCGCCAGCTCCGAGGTCCCCCGGGAGACCCAGTACTTC; J gene: TRBJ2-5; clone size: -; D gene: -; CDR3 length: 13; V gene: TRBV5-1
CDR3 protein: CATPIRSGAPGYTF; CDR3 DNA: TGTGCCACCCCAATTAGGTCAGGGGCTCCTGGCTACACCTTC; J gene: TRBJ1-2; clone size: -; D gene: -; CDR3 length: 14; V gene: TRBV28
CDR3 protein: CASSQDLGYEQYF; CDR3 DNA: TGTGCCAGCAGCCAAGATTTGGGCTACGAGCAGTACTTC; J gene: TRBJ2-7; clone size: -; D gene: -; CDR3 length: 13; V gene: TRBV14
CDR3 protein: CASSLAIGISGRVEQFF; CDR3 DNA: TGCGCCAGCAGCTTGGCTATAGGGATTAGCGGGAGAGTCGAGCAGTTCTTC; J gene: TRBJ2-1; clone size: -; D gene: TRBD2; CDR3 length: 17; V gene: TRBV5-1
CDR3 protein: CASSLGLETPNYGYTF; CDR3 DNA: TGCGCCAGCAGCTTGGGTCTGGAGACACCCAACTATGGCTACACCTTC; J gene: TRBJ1-2; clone size: few; D gene: -; CDR3 length: 16; V gene: TRBV5-1
CDR3 protein: CASMTSSGANVLTF; CDR3 DNA: TGTGCCAGCATGACGAGCTCTGGGGCCAACGTCCTGACTTTC; J gene: TRBJ2-6; clone size: few; D gene: -; CDR3 length: 14; V gene: TRBV4-2
CDR3 protein: CASSQPAERGEQYF; CDR3 DNA: TGCGCCAGCAGCCAACCGGCTGAGAGGGGCGAGCAGTACTTC; J gene: TRBJ2-7; clone size: -; D gene: -; CDR3 length: 14; V gene: TRBV4-1
CDR3 protein: CASSQGGTSGRALGEQYF; CDR3 DNA: TGCGCCAGCAGCCAAGGCGGGACTAGCGGGAGGGCCCTGGGCGAGCAGTACTTC; J gene: TRBJ2-7; clone size: -; D gene: TRBD2; CDR3 length: 18; V gene: TRBV4-3
CDR3 protein: CATSRGETSGSYNEQFF; CDR3 DNA: TGTGCCACCAGCAGAGGGGAGACTAGCGGCTCCTACAATGAGCAGTTCTTC; J gene: TRBJ2-1; clone size: -; D gene: TRBD2; CDR3 length: 17; V gene: TRBV15
CDR3 protein: CASSRGEKGNEQFF; CDR3 DNA: TGCGCCAGCAGCCGAGGGGAGAAAGGGAATGAGCAGTTCTTC; J gene: TRBJ2-1; clone size: -; D gene: -; CDR3 length: 14; V gene: TRBV5-1
CDR3 protein: CASSLGQGARTGELFF; CDR3 DNA: TGTGCCAGCAGCTTGGGACAGGGGGCGCGCACCGGGGAGCTGTTTTTT; J gene: TRBJ2-2; clone size: -; D gene: TRBD1; CDR3 length: 16; V gene: TRBV11-2
CDR3 protein: CASSQLGRTGDHEQFF; CDR3 DNA: TGCGCCAGCAGTCAATTAGGTCGGACAGGGGACCATGAGCAGTTCTTC; J gene: TRBJ2-1; clone size: -; D gene: TRBD1; CDR3 length: 16; V gene: TRBV23-1
CDR3 protein: CSAEGMGEKLFF; CDR3 DNA: TGCAGCGCCGAGGGAATGGGAGAAAAACTGTTTTTT; J gene: TRBJ1-4; clone size: -; D gene: -; CDR3 length: 12; V gene: TRBV29-1
CDR3 protein: CASSLLPGAGDYEQYF; CDR3 DNA: TGTGCCAGCAGCCTCCTCCCGGGGGCGGGAGACTACGAGCAGTACTTC; J gene: TRBJ2-7; clone size: -; D gene: -; CDR3 length: 16; V gene: TRBV4-2
CDR3 protein: CASRPGTGVAEAFF; CDR3 DNA: TGTGCCAGCAGACCTGGGACAGGGGTGGCTGAAGCTTTCTTT; J gene: TRBJ1-1; clone size: many; D gene: TRBD1; CDR3 length: 14; V gene: TRBV6-1
CDR3 protein: CASRWEGATYEQYF; CDR3 DNA: TGTGCCAGCAGGTGGGAGGGGGCAACCTACGAGCAGTACTTC; J gene: TRBJ2-7; clone size: -; D gene: -; CDR3 length: 14; V gene: TRBV2
CDR3 protein: CSLVPRTGANTEAFF; CDR3 DNA: TGCAGCCTAGTCCCCCGGACAGGGGCTAACACTGAAGCTTTCTTT; J gene: TRBJ1-1; clone size: -; D gene: TRBD1; CDR3 length: 15; V gene: TRBV29-1
CDR3 protein: CASRRDRGERFGYTF; CDR3 DNA: TGTGCCAGCAGGAGGGACAGGGGCGAGCGGTTTGGCTACACCTTC; J gene: TRBJ1-2; clone size: -; D gene: TRBD1; CDR3 length: 15; V gene: TRBV28
CDR3 protein: CASSLASTGLGNQPQHF; CDR3 DNA: TGTGCCAGCAGCTTAGCTAGCACAGGGCTGGGGAATCAGCCCCAGCATTTT; J gene: TRBJ1-5; clone size: -; D gene: -; CDR3 length: 17; V gene: TRBV7-2